The sequence of this TCR beta chain was determined in a study of blood T cell repertoires in COVID-19. As processed by the authors: By means of reference gene primer amplification, nucleated cell counts were estimated. Profiled with immunoSEQ multiplex PCR; TCRdb holds only in-frame clones, not every one. That table gives V, J and clone size, and the DNA gave D and trimming. Here the sample spans roughly 190,000 clones, 90% being singletons. V was pared by 3 bases and J by 0 bases, with 10 bases between. Germline CDR1 and CDR2: SGHRS and YFSETQ. The CDR3 totals 15 residues. Sequenced input: peripheral blood. The clonotype was recovered from a man aged 50 to 60 with acute or convalescent COVID-19. The chain combines TRBV5-1 with TRBJ2-1, with D possibly TRBD1 on 5 matching bases. Written as DNA, the CDR3 is TGCGCCAGCAGCTCCCAGGGTAGCTCCTACAATGAGCAGTTCTTC. It is translated as CASSSQGSSYNEQFF.